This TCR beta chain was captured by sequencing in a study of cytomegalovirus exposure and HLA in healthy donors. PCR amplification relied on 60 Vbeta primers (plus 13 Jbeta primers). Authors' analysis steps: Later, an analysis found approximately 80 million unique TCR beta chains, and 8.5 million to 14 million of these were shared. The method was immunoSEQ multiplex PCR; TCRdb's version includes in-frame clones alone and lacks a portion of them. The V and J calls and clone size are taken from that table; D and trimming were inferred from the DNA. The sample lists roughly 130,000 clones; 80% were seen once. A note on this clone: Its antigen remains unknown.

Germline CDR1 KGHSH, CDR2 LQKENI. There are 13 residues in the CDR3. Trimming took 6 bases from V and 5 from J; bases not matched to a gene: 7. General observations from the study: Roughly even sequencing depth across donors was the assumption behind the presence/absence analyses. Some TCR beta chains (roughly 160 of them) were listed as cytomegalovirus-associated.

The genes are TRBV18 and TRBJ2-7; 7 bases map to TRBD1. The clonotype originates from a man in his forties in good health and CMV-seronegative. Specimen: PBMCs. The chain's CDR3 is CASSKSGTDEQYF. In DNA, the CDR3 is TGTGCCAGCTCTAAGTCAGGGACAGACGAGCAGTACTTC.